This T cell receptor beta chain was recovered during a study of read filtering for tumor transcriptome and immune sequencing. Study-level information: Whole-transcriptome libraries were prepared after DNase treatment. Whole-study findings and limits: About 81.9% of IR-seq clonotypes had one read, totaling about 3.5% of reads; RNA-seq: approximately 73% and 42%. Without single-read clonotypes, shared clonotype proportions correlated more between IR-seq and RNA-seq.

Germline loops: CDR1 LGHNT, CDR2 FRNRAP. After removal of 7 bases from V and 2 bases from J, the junction contained 9 bases not matched to a gene. The CDR3 covers 16 residues. From 300 to 400 ng of RNA, a library with molecular barcoded alpha/delta and beta/gamma adaptors was made. TCRdb reanalysed the reads using MiXCR and keeps one entry per CDR3 protein. This sample yields 35,000 to 40,000 distinct CDR3 sequences, of which approximately 14% are seen a single time; approximately 35% belongs to the top ten. At the time of active disease, bone marrow was collected from every patient. This clonotype was picked up many times. Its cognate antigen is unknown.

The chain uses TRBV12-5 and TRBJ2-5; 11 bases fit TRBD2. The TCR sequence derives from a donor aged 40 or older with multiple myeloma. The material sequenced was a population of CD138-negative cells sorted from bone marrow. The CDR3: CASAGTSGGEQETQYF. Written as DNA, the CDR3 is TGTGCTAGTGCCGGGACTAGCGGAGGGGAGCAAGAGACCCAGTACTTC.